This T cell receptor (beta chain) was retrieved from a study of cytomegalovirus exposure and HLA in healthy donors. Those who donated were healthy bone marrow donors. Both 60 Vbeta primers and 13 Jbeta primers went into the PCR. Sequencing was performed with immunoSEQ multiplex PCR; in TCRdb, only in-frame clones are kept and a portion is missing. The table has about 98,000 clones, around 86% seen once; the top ten hold around 3.6%. The germline V gene has CDR1 LNHDA and CDR2 SQIVND (reference sequence). Between the trimmed V and J ends, which lost 5 bases and 1 base, there was a span of 12 bases. CDR3 length: 15 amino acids.

This TCR derives from a female donor in good health and CMV-seropositive. The chain uses TRBV19 and TRBJ2-4; perhaps TRBD1 as D (6 bases). Sequenced material: PBMCs. The CDR3 region is CASSGQGGAKNIQYF. DNA for the CDR3: TGTGCCAGTAGTGGCCAAGGGGGTGCCAAAAACATTCAGTACTTC. The full variable domain, completed using reference TRBV19 and TRBJ2-4, is DGGITQSPKYLFRKEGQNVTLSCEQNLNHDAMYWYRQDPGQGLRLIYYSQIVNDFQKGDIAEGYSVSREKKESFPLTVTSAQKNPTAFYLCASSGQGGAKNIQYFGAGTRLSVL.